This T cell receptor (beta chain) is drawn from a study of patients and donors after allogeneic stem cell transplantation. Trimming pared 4 bases from V and 2 bases from J, leaving 19 bases between. The CDR3 is 16 amino acids. Germline V gene data show CDR1 as SGHRS and CDR2 as YFSETQ. This clonotype was seen a handful of times. Via MiXCR, TCRdb re-called the RT-PCR reads, giving one row per CDR3 protein. There are about 960,000 distinct CDR3 sequences in the sample; more than 15% occur only once, and around 6% lies in the top ten. Material: blood, either unsorted or a sorted T cell fraction (not recorded which). The receptor was derived from a human donor who was either an allogeneic HSCT recipient or a stem cell or donor lymphocyte infusion donor (not recorded which). It is not recorded whose cells these are; they may come from a transplant donor. The J gene is TRBJ2-7, the V gene TRBV5-1; D may be TRBD1 (6 bases). DNA for the CDR3: TGCGCCAGCAGCGCAAGGTTGGGGACAAACACCTACGAGCAGTACTTC. It encodes CASSARLGTNTYEQYF.